This TCR beta chain was recovered during a study of blood T cell repertoires in COVID-19. The V gene's germline CDR1 is SGHRS and CDR2 YFSETQ. With 2 bases removed from V and 1 base from J, the gap between germline ends came to 5 bases. CDR3 length: 13 residues. All enrollees were about 18 to 90 years old and from some 24 US areas. Which cohort a participant joined came from the clinical history participants gave. Only in-frame clones appear in the TCRdb table, and some are missing; sequencing was by immunoSEQ multiplex PCR. Of about 310,000 clones listed, about 91% were seen once; the top ten hold approximately 9.4%.

The chain combines TRBV5-1 with TRBJ2-3; no definite D call. The clonotype originates from a woman aged 40 to 55 who had recovered from COVID-19. Sequenced: PBMCs or T cells enriched from blood (not recorded which). The DNA for the CDR3 is TGCGCCAGCAGCTTTAGCCGCACAGATACGCAGTATTTT. Translating gives CASSFSRTDTQYF.